One and the same sample provided the 14 T cell receptor beta chains below, sequenced in a study of T cell repertoires in cytomegalovirus infection. These receptors' targets are unknown. TCRdb redid the calling of the reads with MiXCR, one entry per CDR3 protein. The table lists about 700,000 distinct CDR3 sequences, roughly 33% of them singletons. The sample here was cultured PBMCs, taken from culture after CMV antigen stimulation. The receptors originated from a human donor in good health (CMV status not recorded). Some clones in this sample may be carry-over from other donors' samples.

The sample holds a few counts of this clonotype. J is TRBJ2-7 and V is TRBV15; possibly TRBD1 for D (5 bases). CDR1 is LNHNV, CDR2 YYDKDF, per germline (reference sequence). This CDR3 contains 13 residues. CDR3 loop: CATSRDRHRTVFV. For the CDR3, the DNA is TGTGCCACCAGCAGAGATAGGCACAGGACGGTTTTTGTC.

As concerns this clonotype: One junction end disagrees with the germline gene, perhaps due to a read error. The chain combines TRBV7-2 with TRBJ2-1; no definite D call. This CDR3 is built from 13 residues. CDR1 SGHTA and CDR2 FQGNSA come from the germline V gene. The CDR3 sequence is CASSLVGEYEQCF. The CDR3 DNA reads TGTGCCAGCAGCTTAGTAGGAGAATATGAGCAGTGCTTC.

The chain links TRBV2 to TRBJ2-2, with D maybe TRBD1 (5 bases). Germline assignment: CDR1 SNHLY and CDR2 FYNNEI. The CDR3 is made up of 13 amino acids. The V end was cut by 0 bases, the J end by 6 bases, with 5 bases between. CDR3 residues: CASSEAGAGELFF. DNA for the CDR3: TGTGCCAGCAGTGAAGCAGGGGCCGGGGAGCTGTTTTTT.

This clonotype has ten or more counts. This chain uses TRBV7-2 with TRBJ2-1; TRBD1 or TRBD2 may be the D gene (7 bases each). V gave up 5 bases and J gave up 1 base, with 12 bases separating them. CDR1 and CDR2 from the germline V gene are SGHTA and FQGNSA. The CDR3 is 15 amino acids. The CDR3 sequence is CASSPAGQSYNEQFF. The CDR3 region has the DNA TGTGCCAGCAGCCCAGCGGGACAGTCCTACAATGAGCAGTTCTTC.

This clonotype was detected many times. CDR3 loop: CASSLVFSLETQYF. DNA for the CDR3: TGTGCCAGCAGCTTAGTATTCTCTCTGGAGACCCAGTACTTC. V usage is TRBV7-2 and J usage is TRBJ2-5; D is uncertain. V lost 1 base, J lost 5 bases, and 11 bases lay in between. Germline V gene lookup returns CDR1 SGHTA and CDR2 FQGNSA. The CDR3 is made up of 14 amino acids.

The chain combines TRBV12-3 or TRBV12-4 with TRBJ2-7; D is uncertain. The CDR3 is 14 amino acids. V gave up 2 bases and J gave up 0 bases, with 8 bases separating them. As DNA, the CDR3 is TGTGCCAGCAGTTTAAGGGTTAGCTCCTACGAGCAGTACTTC. It is translated as CASSLRVSSYEQYF.

This clonotype came up many times. The missing conserved phenylalanine or tryptophan at the end of this CDR3 makes a read error likely. No DNA is shown, since the ends of the CDR3 on it are uncertain; the CDR3 is the one TCRdb lists. CDR3 protein: CASSLGVRGILEN. J is TRBJ1-2 and V is TRBV7-2; the D call TRBD1 from the table was never checked on the DNA. The CDR3 totals 13 residues, both ends included. The germline CDR1 and CDR2 sequences are SGHTA and FQGNSA.

This chain joins TRBV9 and TRBJ2-1; maybe TRBD1 (5 bases). The V gene's germline CDR1 is SGDLS and CDR2 YYNGEE. The CDR3 is made up of 14 amino acids. V was trimmed by 4 bases and J by 9 bases, leaving 17 bases between them. DNA of the CDR3: TGTGCCAGCAGCCCTGGGGCAGCTAGGGGTGAGCAGTTCTTC. It yields the protein CASSPGAARGEQFF.

The genes are TRBV6-6 and TRBJ1-4; D possibly corresponds to TRBD1 (5 bases). V gave up 0 bases and J gave up 8 bases, with 13 bases separating them. This CDR3 is built from 15 residues. Per germline, CDR1 MNHNY and CDR2 SVGAGI (reference sequence). The CDR3 coding sequence is TGTGCCAGCAGTTACTCAGGTGGCGGACACGAAAAACTGTTTTTT. Translating gives CASSYSGGGHEKLFF.

This clonotype has a handful of counts. J is TRBJ1-3 and V is TRBV7-2; 7 nucleotides line up with TRBD1. V trimming: 5 bases; J trimming: 8 bases; junction bases outside the gene matches: 6. The CDR3 loop spans 13 amino acids. Germline V gene lookup returns CDR1 SGHTA and CDR2 FQGNSA. The chain's CDR3 is CASSKDRSHTIYF. CDR3 DNA: TGTGCCAGCAGCAAGGACAGGAGCCACACCATATATTTT.

This clonotype has more than one count but fewer than ten. The rearrangement links TRBV25-1 to TRBJ2-3, with a weak D call TRBD2 (5 bases). CDR1 and CDR2 (germline): MGHDK, SYGVNS. V was trimmed by 6 bases and J by 1 base, leaving 11 bases between them. This CDR3 is 14 amino acids long. The CDR3 reads CASRDGRGTDTQYF. The CDR3 DNA reads as TGTGCCAGCAGGGACGGGCGGGGCACAGATACGCAGTATTTT.

This clonotype was seen a handful of times. The J gene is TRBJ1-1, the V gene TRBV5-4; D ambiguous. From germline, CDR1 is SGHNT and CDR2 YYREEE (reference sequence). Trimming shortened V by 4 bases and J by 7 bases, and 11 bases separated the two germline ends. The CDR3 loop spans 12 amino acids. CDR3 nucleotides: TGTGCCAGCAGCACGCGGAGAAGTGAAGCTTTCTTT. Translated: CASSTRRSEAFF.

The chain is built from TRBV29-1 and TRBJ1-1; D is perhaps TRBD1 (5 bases). The length of the CDR3 is 14 residues. CDR1 is SQVTM and CDR2 is ANQGSEA in the germline V gene. V shed 7 bases and J shed 5 bases, with 20 bases lying between them. The CDR3 coding sequence is TGCAGCGGGACCCGGGTAAGGGGACCAACTGAAGCTTTCTTT. Amino acid sequence: CSGTRVRGPTEAFF.

This clonotype was seen at least ten times. The chain recombines TRBV7-2 with TRBJ2-3; D uncertain. Trimming removed 4 bases from V and 2 bases from J, with 10 bases in between. From germline, CDR1 is SGHTA and CDR2 FQGNSA. This CDR3 contains 14 residues. In DNA, the CDR3 is TGTGCCAGCAGCTCCAAGACCCACACAGATACGCAGTATTTT. Its protein product is CASSSKTHTDTQYF. The variable domain in full, with the rest retrieved from reference TRBV7-2 and TRBJ2-3, is GAGVSQSPSNKVTEKGKDVELRCDPISGHTALYWYRQSLGQGLEFLIYFQGNSAPDKSGLPSDRFSAERTGGSVSTLTIQRTQQEDSAVYLCASSSKTHTDTQYFGPGTRLTVL.